This T cell receptor beta chain was identified during a study of early T cells in non-severe SARS-CoV-2 infection. V lost 7 bases and J lost 4; bases outside the gene matches: 7. Germline V CDR1 and CDR2: SEHNR, FQNEAQ (reference sequence). CDR3 size: 15 residues. This clonotype was detected only a few times. As part of library construction, unique molecular identifiers were attached to individual cDNA molecules. TCRdb ran MiXCR on the 5' RACE reads and lists one entry per CDR3 protein. The sample lists 40,000 to 55,000 distinct CDR3 sequences; roughly 9.8% were seen once. The chain recombines TRBV7-9 with TRBJ2-2; 9 nucleotides align to TRBD2. Sequenced material: whole blood. The receptor comes from an adult who was a healthcare worker with PCR-confirmed SARS-CoV-2 infection or an uninfected control (not recorded which). CDR3 DNA: TGTGCCAGCAATCCCCCTAGCGGGACCACCGGGGAGCTGTTTTTT. Protein: CASNPPSGTTGELFF.